This T cell receptor (beta chain) stems from a study of T cell changes during pregnancy in multiple sclerosis. Clones were read by immunoSEQ multiplex PCR, and TCRdb kept only the in-frame ones, dropping some. Of approximately 52,000 clones in the sample, roughly 92% were seen once. Germline V CDR1 and CDR2: WNHNN, SYGVQD (reference sequence). V lost 5 bases and J lost 0, with 8 bases in between. The CDR3 sequence is 13 residues long. This chain joins TRBV10-1 and TRBJ2-7; a weak D match, TRBD2 (5 bases). The sample consisted of CD4+ T cells from peripheral blood mononuclear cells, taken in the third trimester of pregnancy. The receptor's source is a female donor with multiple sclerosis, enrolled in a pregnancy study. The CDR3 spells CASSPSGSYEQYF. Here the CDR3 DNA reads TGCGCCAGCAGTCCGAGCGGCTCCTACGAGCAGTACTTC.